Detailed here is one T cell receptor beta chain. This sample was taken from a study of blood T cell repertoires in COVID-19. Overall study context: PBMCs, B-cell-depleted T cells, or T cells were the source of the cDNA or gDNA that made up the material.

Original methodology: Amplified reference gene primers provided the basis for estimating nucleated cell counts. Profiled with immunoSEQ multiplex PCR; TCRdb holds only in-frame clones, not every one. Clonal size and the V and J genes are those of that table, whereas D and trimming came from the DNA. Among fewer than 60,000 clones listed, more than 75% were seen once. There are 16 residues in the CDR3. V was pared by 4 bases and J by 4 bases, with 11 bases of the junction left unmatched. Germline assignment: CDR1 SGHRS and CDR2 YFSETQ. This receptor was taken from an elderly woman with acute or convalescent COVID-19. The material sequenced was peripheral blood. The chain is built from TRBV5-1 and TRBJ1-1, with 9 bases identical to TRBD1. In DNA form, the CDR3 reads TGCGCCAGCAGCCTACACGGACAGGGGATGTTCACTGAAGCTTTCTTT. Translation: CASSLHGQGMFTEAFF.